This TCR beta chain was captured by sequencing in a study of T cells in women clearing cervical HPV infection. Findings and caveats of the study: CIN3+ cases had significantly higher TCR repertoire richness than controls, but evenness did not differ.

About this clone: Its antigen is currently unknown. The sequenced fragment ends 3 residues before the CDR3 boundary, so the rest is inferred from the germline J gene.

The CDR3 sequence is 15 residues long. Per the germline V gene, CDR1 is LNHDA and CDR2 is SQIVND (reference sequence). Trimming pared 6 bases from V and 5 bases from J, leaving 17 bases between. Clones were sequenced by immunoSEQ multiplex PCR, and TCRdb holds only the in-frame ones, with some missing. This table lists fewer than 40,000 clones. This sequence originates from a woman aged 18 to 69 with a cervical HPV16 infection that either progressed to CIN3+ or cleared (not recorded which). The sequenced sample consisted of blood buffy coat. V usage is TRBV19 and J usage is TRBJ2-1; maybe TRBD2 (5 bases). CDR3 loop: CASSSRGHTNNEQFF. CDR3 bases read: TGTGCCAGTAGCTCCCGGGGTCATACCAACAATGAG. Full variable domain (missing parts from reference TRBV19 and TRBJ2-1): DGGITQSPKYLFRKEGQNVTLSCEQNLNHDAMYWYRQDPGQGLRLIYYSQIVNDFQKGDIAEGYSVSREKKESFPLTVTSAQKNPTAFYLCASSSRGHTNNEQFFGPGTRLTVL.